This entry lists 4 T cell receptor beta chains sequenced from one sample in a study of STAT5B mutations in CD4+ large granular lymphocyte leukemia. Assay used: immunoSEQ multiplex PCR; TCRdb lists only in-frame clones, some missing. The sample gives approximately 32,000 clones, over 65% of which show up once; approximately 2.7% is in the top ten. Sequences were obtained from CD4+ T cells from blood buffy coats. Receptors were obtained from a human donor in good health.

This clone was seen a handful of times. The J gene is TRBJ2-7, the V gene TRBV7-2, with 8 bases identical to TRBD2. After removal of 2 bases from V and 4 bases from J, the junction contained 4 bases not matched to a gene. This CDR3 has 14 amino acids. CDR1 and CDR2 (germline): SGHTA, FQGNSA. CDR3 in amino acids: CASSLNPGGYEQYF. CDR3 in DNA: TGTGCCAGCAGCTTAAACCCGGGGGGGTACGAGCAGTACTTC.

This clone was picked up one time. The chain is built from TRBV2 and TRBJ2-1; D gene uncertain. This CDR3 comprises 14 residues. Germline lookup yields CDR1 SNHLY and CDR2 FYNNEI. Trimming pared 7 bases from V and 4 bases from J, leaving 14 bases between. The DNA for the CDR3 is TGTGCCAGCAAGGGCCAGATCTCATACAATGAGCAGTTCTTC. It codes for CASKGQISYNEQFF.

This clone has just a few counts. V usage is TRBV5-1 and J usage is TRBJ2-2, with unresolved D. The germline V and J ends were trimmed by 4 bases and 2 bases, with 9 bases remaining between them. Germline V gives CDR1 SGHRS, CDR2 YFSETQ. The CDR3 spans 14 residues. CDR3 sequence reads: CASSGQYNTGELFF. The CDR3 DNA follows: TGCGCCAGCAGCGGGCAGTATAACACCGGGGAGCTGTTTTTT.

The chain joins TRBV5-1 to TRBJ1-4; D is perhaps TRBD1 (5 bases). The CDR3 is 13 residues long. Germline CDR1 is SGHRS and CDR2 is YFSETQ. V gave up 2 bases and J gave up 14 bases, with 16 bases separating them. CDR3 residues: CASSFYLDSYLFF. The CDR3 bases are TGCGCCAGCAGCTTCTACCTCGACAGTTACCTGTTTTTT.